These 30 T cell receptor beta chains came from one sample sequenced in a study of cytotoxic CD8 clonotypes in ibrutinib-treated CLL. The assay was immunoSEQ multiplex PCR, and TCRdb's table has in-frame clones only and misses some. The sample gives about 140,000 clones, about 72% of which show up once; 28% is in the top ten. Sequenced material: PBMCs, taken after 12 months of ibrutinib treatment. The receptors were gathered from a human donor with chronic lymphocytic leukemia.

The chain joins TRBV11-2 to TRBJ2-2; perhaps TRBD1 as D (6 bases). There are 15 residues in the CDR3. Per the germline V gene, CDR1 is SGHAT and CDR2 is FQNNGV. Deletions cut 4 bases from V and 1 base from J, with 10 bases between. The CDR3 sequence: CASSYRAQNTGELFF. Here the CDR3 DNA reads TGTGCCAGCAGCTACAGGGCCCAGAACACCGGGGAGCTGTTTTTT. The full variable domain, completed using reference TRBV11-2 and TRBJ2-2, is EAGVAQSPRYKIIEKRQSVAFWCNPISGHATLYWYQQILGQGPKLLIQFQNNGVVDDSQLPKDRFSAERLKGVDSTLKIQPAKLEDSAVYLCASSYRAQNTGELFFGEGSRLTVL.

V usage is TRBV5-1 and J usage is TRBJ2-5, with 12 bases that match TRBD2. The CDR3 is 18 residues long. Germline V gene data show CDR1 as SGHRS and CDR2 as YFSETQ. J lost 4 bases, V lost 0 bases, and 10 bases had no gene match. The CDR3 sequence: CASSLAQLAGGRGETQYF. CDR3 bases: TGCGCCAGCAGCTTGGCCCAACTAGCGGGGGGCCGGGGAGAGACCCAGTACTTC.

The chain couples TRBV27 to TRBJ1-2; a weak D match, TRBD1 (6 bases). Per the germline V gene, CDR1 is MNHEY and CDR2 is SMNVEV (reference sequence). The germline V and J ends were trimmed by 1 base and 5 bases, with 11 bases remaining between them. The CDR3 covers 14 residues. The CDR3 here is CASSLFQGQYGYTF. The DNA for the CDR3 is TGTGCCAGCAGTTTATTTCAGGGGCAATATGGCTACACCTTC.

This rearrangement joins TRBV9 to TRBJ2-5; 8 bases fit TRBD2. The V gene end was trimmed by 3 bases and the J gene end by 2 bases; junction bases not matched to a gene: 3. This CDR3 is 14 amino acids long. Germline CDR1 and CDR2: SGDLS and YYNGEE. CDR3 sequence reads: CASSAGGAQETQYF. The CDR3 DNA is TGTGCCAGCAGCGCGGGGGGGGCACAAGAGACCCAGTACTTC.

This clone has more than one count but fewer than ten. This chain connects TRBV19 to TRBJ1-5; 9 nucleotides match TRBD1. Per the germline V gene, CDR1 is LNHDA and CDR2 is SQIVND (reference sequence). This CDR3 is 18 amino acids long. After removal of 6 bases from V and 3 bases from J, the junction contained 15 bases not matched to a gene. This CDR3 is CASRLPGQGPPYNQPQHF. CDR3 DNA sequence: TGTGCCAGTAGACTCCCTGGACAGGGGCCCCCATACAATCAGCCCCAGCATTTT.

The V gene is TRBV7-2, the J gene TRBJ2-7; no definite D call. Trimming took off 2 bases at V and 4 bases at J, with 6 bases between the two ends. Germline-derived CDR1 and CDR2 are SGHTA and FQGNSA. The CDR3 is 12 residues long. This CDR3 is CASSLTRYEQYF. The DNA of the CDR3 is TGTGCCAGCAGCTTAACGAGGTACGAGCAGTACTTC. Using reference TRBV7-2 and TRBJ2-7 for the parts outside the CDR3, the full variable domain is GAGVSQSPSNKVTEKGKDVELRCDPISGHTALYWYRQSLGQGLEFLIYFQGNSAPDKSGLPSDRFSAERTGGSVSTLTIQRTQQEDSAVYLCASSLTRYEQYFGPGTRLTVT.

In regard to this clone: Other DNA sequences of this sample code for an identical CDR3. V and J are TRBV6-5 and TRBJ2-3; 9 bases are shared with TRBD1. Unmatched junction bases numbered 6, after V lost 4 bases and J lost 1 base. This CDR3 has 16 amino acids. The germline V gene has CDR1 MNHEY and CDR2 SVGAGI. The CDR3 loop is CASSSRQGGGTDTQYF. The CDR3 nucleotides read TGTGCCAGCAGTTCGCGACAGGGGGGTGGCACAGATACGCAGTATTTT.

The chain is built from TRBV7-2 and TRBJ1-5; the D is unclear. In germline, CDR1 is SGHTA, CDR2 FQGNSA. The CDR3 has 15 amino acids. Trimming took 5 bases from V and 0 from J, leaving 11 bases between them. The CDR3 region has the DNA TGTGCCAGCAGCCGGACTGTTGATAGCAATCAGCCCCAGCATTTT. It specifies CASSRTVDSNQPQHF.

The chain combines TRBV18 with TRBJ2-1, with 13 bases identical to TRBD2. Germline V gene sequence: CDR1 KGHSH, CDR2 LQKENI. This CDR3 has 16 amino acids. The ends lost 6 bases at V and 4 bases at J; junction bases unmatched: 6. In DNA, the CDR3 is TGTGCCAGCTCGCAACTAGCGGGAGGGATATACAATGAGCAGTTCTTC. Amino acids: CASSQLAGGIYNEQFF.

CDR3 sequence: CASSTFGQGESGYTF. CDR3 DNA sequence: TGTGCCAGCAGTACCTTCGGACAGGGAGAGTCTGGCTACACCTTC. This rearrangement joins TRBV6-5 to TRBJ1-2; TRBD1 matches 8 bases. Germline CDR1 MNHEY, CDR2 SVGAGI. This CDR3 contains 15 residues. The J segment lost 7 bases and the V segment lost 5 bases, leaving 12 bases of the junction unmatched.

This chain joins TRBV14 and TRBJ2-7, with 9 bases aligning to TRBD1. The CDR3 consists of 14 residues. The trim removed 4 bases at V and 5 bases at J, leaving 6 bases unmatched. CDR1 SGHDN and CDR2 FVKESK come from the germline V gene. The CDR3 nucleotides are TGTGCCAGCAGCCTCAAGGGACAGGGAAACGAGCAGTACTTC. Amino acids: CASSLKGQGNEQYF.

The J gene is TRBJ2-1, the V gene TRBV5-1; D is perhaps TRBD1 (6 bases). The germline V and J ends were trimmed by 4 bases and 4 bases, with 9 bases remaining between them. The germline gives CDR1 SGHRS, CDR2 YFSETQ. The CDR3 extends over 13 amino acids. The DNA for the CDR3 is TGCGCCAGCAGCCCGGGACAATACAATGAGCAGTTCTTC. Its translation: CASSPGQYNEQFF.

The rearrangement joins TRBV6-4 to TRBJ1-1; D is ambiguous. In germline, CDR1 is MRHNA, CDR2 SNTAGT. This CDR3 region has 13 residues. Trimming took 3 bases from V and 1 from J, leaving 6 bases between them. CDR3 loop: CASSDFENTEAFF. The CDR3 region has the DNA TGTGCCAGCAGTGATTTCGAGAACACTGAAGCTTTCTTT.

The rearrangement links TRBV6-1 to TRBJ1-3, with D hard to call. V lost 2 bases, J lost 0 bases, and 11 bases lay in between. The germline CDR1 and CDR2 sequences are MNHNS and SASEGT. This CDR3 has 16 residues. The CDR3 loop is CASSESAGSSGNTIYF. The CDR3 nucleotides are TGTGCCAGCAGTGAATCTGCAGGAAGCTCTGGAAACACCATATATTTT.

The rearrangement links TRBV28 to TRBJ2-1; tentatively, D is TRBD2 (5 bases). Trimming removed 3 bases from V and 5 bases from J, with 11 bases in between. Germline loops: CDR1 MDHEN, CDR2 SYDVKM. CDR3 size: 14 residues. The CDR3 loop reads CASSFLTGNNEQFF. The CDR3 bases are TGTGCCAGCAGTTTTCTCACGGGGAACAATGAGCAGTTCTTC.

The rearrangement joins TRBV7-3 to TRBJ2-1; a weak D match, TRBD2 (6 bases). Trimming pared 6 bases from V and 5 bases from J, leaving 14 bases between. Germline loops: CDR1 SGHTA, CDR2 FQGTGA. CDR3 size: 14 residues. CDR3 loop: CASSSEGQNNEQFF. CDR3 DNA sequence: TGTGCCAGCAGTTCGGAGGGCCAGAACAATGAGCAGTTCTTC. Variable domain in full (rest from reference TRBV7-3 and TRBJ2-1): GAGVSQTPSNKVTEKGKYVELRCDPISGHTALYWYRQSLGQGPEFLIYFQGTGAADDSGLPNDRFFAVRPEGSVSTLKIQRTERGDSAVYLCASSSEGQNNEQFFGPGTRLTVL.

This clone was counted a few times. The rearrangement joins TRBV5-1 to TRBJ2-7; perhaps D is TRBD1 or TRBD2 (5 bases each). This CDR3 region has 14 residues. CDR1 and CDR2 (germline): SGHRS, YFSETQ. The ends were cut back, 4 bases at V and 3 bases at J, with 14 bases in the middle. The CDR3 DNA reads TGCGCCAGCAGCGGAACCGGGACGAACTACGAGCAGTACTTC. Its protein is CASSGTGTNYEQYF.

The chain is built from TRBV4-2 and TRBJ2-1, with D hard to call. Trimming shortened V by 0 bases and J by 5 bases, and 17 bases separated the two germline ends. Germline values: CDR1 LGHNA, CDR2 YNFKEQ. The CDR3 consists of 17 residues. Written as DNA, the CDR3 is TGTGCCAGCAGCCAAGAGGTAACTGGCACCCGAAACAATGAGCAGTTCTTC. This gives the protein CASSQEVTGTRNNEQFF.

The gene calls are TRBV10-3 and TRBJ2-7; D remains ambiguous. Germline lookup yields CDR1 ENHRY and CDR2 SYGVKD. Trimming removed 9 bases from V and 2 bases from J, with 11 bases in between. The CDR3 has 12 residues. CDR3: CAMSTYAYEQYF. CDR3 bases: TGTGCCATGAGCACTTACGCCTACGAGCAGTACTTC.

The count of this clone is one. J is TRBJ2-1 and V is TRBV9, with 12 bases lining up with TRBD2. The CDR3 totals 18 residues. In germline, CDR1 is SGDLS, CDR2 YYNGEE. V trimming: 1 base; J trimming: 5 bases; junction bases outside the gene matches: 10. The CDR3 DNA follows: TGTGCCAGCAGCGTAAGGGCTAGCGGGAGGGAGGTACACAATGAGCAGTTCTTC. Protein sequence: CASSVRASGREVHNEQFF.

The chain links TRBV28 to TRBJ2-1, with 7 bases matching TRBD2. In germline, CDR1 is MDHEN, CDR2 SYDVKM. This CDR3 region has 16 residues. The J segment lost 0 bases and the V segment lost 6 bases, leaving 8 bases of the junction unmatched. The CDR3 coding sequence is TGTGCCAGCAGACGCCGGGGAGGGGTCTCCTACAATGAGCAGTTCTTC. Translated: CASRRRGGVSYNEQFF.

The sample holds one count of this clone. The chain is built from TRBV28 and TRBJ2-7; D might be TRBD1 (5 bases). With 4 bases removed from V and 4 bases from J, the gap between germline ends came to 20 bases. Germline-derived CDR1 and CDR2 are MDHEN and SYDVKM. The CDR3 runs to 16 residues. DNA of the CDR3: TGTGCCAGCAGTTCCCACTCCAGGGCTGGGATTTACGAGCAGTACTTC. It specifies CASSSHSRAGIYEQYF.

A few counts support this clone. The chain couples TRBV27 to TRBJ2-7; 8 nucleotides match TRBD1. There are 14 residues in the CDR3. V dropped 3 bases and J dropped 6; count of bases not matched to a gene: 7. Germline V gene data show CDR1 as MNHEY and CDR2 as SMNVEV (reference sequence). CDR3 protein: CASSFQGARSEQYF. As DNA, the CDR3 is TGTGCCAGCAGTTTTCAGGGGGCGCGGTCCGAGCAGTACTTC.

The CDR3 sequence: CASRSGTSLYEQYF. DNA for the CDR3: TGTGCCAGCAGGTCCGGGACTAGCCTCTACGAGCAGTACTTC. The V gene is TRBV28, the J gene TRBJ2-7; the match to TRBD2 covers 9 bases. The CDR3 length is 14 residues. The germline CDR1 and CDR2 sequences are MDHEN and SYDVKM. V lost 6 bases to trimming and J lost 3 bases; unmatched junction nucleotides: 6.

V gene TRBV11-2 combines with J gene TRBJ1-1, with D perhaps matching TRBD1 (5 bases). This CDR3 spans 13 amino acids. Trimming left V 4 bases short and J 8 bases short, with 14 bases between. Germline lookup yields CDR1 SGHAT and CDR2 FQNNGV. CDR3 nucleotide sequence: TGTGCCAGCAGCTCCTTACAGGAGATAGAAGCTTTCTTT. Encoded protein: CASSSLQEIEAFF.

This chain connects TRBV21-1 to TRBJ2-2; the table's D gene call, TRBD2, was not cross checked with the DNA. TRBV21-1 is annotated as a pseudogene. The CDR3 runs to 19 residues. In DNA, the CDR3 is TGTGCCAGCAGCAAAGCGCGGGGGGTAGCTCCAGCGCACACCGGGGAGCTGTTTTTT. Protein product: CASSKARGVAPAHTGELFF.

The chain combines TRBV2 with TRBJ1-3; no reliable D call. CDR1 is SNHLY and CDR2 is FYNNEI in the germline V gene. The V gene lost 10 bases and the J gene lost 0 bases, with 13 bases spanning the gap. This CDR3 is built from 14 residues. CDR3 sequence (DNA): TGTGCCATCCGACCCCAAGCCTCTGGAAACACCATATATTTT. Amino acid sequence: CAIRPQASGNTIYF.

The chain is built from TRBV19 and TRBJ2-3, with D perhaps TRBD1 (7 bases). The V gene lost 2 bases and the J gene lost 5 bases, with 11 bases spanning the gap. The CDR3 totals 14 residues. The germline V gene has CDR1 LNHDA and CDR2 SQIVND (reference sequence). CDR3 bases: TGTGCCAGTAGTATACCCCAGGGGGGAGATACGCAGTATTTT. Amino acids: CASSIPQGGDTQYF.

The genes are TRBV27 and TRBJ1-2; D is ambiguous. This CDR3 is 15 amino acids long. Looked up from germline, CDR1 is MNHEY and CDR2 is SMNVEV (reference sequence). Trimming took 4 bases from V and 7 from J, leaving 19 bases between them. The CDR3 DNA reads TGTGCCAGCAGTTATCCCGGGGTAGGACTGAGTGGCTACACCTTC. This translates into CASSYPGVGLSGYTF.

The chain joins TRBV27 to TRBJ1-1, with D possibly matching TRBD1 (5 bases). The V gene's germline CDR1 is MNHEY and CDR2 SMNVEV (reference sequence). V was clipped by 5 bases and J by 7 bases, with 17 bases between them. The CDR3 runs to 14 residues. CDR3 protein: CASSPWGGGNEAFF. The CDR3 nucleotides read TGTGCCAGCAGTCCGTGGGGGGGTGGGAATGAAGCTTTCTTT.